Presented here are 19 T cell receptor beta chains from one specimen sequenced in a study of T cells after yellow fever vaccination. TCRdb recomputed calls from the 5' RACE reads with MiXCR, one row per CDR3 protein. The repertoire has some 500,000 distinct CDR3 sequences, around an eighth of them found once; the top ten carry over 12%. Sequencing used PBMCs, obtained on the day of the yellow fever booster vaccination. The source of these receptors is a man younger than 45 who received the YFV17D yellow fever vaccine.

This clonotype was picked up a small number of times. The V call is TRBV7-2, the J call TRBJ1-2, with D possibly matching TRBD1 (6 bases). The CDR3 consists of 15 residues. The germline gives CDR1 SGHTA, CDR2 FQGNSA. V shed 5 bases and J shed 0 bases, with 13 bases lying between them. The CDR3: CASSHRTDPNYGYTF. CDR3 sequence (DNA): TGTGCCAGCAGCCACAGGACAGATCCTAACTATGGCTACACCTTC.

This clonotype has only a few counts. The chain employs TRBV9 and TRBJ2-1, with 8 nucleotides matching TRBD2. This CDR3 has 12 amino acids. The trim removed 4 bases at V and 9 bases at J, leaving 3 bases unmatched. Germline V lookup: CDR1 SGDLS, CDR2 YYNGEE. The CDR3 nucleotides read TGTGCCAGCAGCAAACGGGAGGGTGAGCAGTTCTTC. It translates to CASSKREGEQFF.

The chain joins TRBV28 to TRBJ2-7, with D possibly matching TRBD1 (6 bases). With 5 bases removed from V and 1 base from J, the gap between germline ends came to 21 bases. Germline V CDR1 and CDR2: MDHEN, SYDVKM. The CDR3 runs 17 residues. The CDR3 region is CASSLGQPGAFSYEQYF. The CDR3 nucleotides read TGTGCCAGCAGTCTAGGACAGCCTGGGGCCTTTTCCTACGAGCAGTACTTC.

This clonotype was counted between two and nine times. This chain connects TRBV29-1 to TRBJ1-1; 7 nucleotides align to TRBD1. Per germline, CDR1 SQVTM and CDR2 ANQGSEA. J gave up 7 bases and V 6 bases, and 2 bases lay outside the gene matches. The CDR3 extends over 10 amino acids. CDR3 in DNA: TGCAGCGTCGGACAGGTTGAAGCTTTCTTT. Amino acids: CSVGQVEAFF. The whole variable domain, filled in from reference TRBV29-1 and TRBJ1-1, reads SAVISQKPSRDICQRGTSLTIQCQVDSQVTMMFWYRQQPGQSLTLIATANQGSEATYESGFVIDKFPISRPNLTFSTLTVSNMSPEDSSIYLCSVGQVEAFFGQGTRLTVV.

The DNA of the CDR3 is TGCAGTGCTGGTGGAGCTTACACCCCTACGGCAGATACGCAGTATTTT. Amino acid sequence: CSAGGAYTPTADTQYF. The V gene is TRBV20-1, the J gene TRBJ2-3; D remains unclear. Deletions cut 5 bases from V and 4 bases from J, with 22 bases between. The V gene's germline CDR1 is DFQATT and CDR2 SNEGSKA (reference sequence). The CDR3 runs to 16 residues.

The V gene is TRBV11-2, the J gene TRBJ2-7, with 12 bases lining up with TRBD2. Losses at the gene ends were 2 bases for V and 4 bases for J; bases not matched to a gene: 12. The CDR3 runs to 18 residues. Germline CDR1 reads SGHAT; CDR2 reads FQNNGV. In nucleotides, the CDR3 is TGTGCCAGCAGCTTACAGTTAGGACTAGCGGGAAAGGATTACGAGCAGTACTTC. Protein product: CASSLQLGLAGKDYEQYF.

V is TRBV11-2 and J is TRBJ1-1; a possible D gene is TRBD1 (5 bases). Trimming took 2 bases from V and 1 from J, leaving 8 bases between them. The CDR3 extends over 14 amino acids. The germline V gene has CDR1 SGHAT and CDR2 FQNNGV. The CDR3 loop is CASSLFDRNTEAFF. DNA for the CDR3: TGTGCCAGCAGCTTATTCGACAGGAACACTGAAGCTTTCTTT.

This clonotype was seen a few times. The chain combines TRBV20-1 with TRBJ2-1, with 8 positions matching TRBD2. V shed 2 bases and J 15 bases; nucleotides not matched to a gene: 9. Per germline, CDR1 DFQATT and CDR2 SNEGSKA (reference sequence). CDR3 size: 12 residues. In DNA, the CDR3 is TGCAGTGCTAGAAAAGCGGGAGACGGTCCGTTCTTC. Protein sequence: CSARKAGDGPFF.

The chain uses TRBV5-4 and TRBJ2-2, with 8 bases aligning to TRBD1. Germline CDR1 and CDR2: SGHNT and YYREEE (reference sequence). V was clipped by 4 bases and J by 6 bases; unmatched bases: 11. CDR3 length equals 16 residues. The CDR3 loop reads CASSDGQGSWSGELFF. The CDR3 coding sequence is TGTGCCAGCAGCGACGGACAGGGTAGTTGGTCCGGGGAGCTGTTTTTT.

The chain links TRBV5-1 to TRBJ2-1, with a weak D call TRBD1 (6 bases). There are 16 residues in the CDR3. Germline CDR1 reads SGHRS; CDR2 reads YFSETQ. The ends were cut back, 4 bases at V and 1 base at J, with 15 bases in the middle. The CDR3 sequence is CASSPIRGSSYNEQFF. CDR3 in DNA: TGCGCCAGCAGCCCCATCAGGGGTAGTTCCTACAATGAGCAGTTCTTC. Variable domain in full (rest from reference TRBV5-1 and TRBJ2-1): KAGVTQTPRYLIKTRGQQVTLSCSPISGHRSVSWYQQTPGQGLQFLFEYFSETQRNKGNFPGRFSGRQFSNSRSEMNVSTLELGDSALYLCASSPIRGSSYNEQFFGPGTRLTVL.

There are a few counts of this clonotype. The chain combines TRBV4-3 with TRBJ2-1; 7 nucleotides agree with TRBD1. CDR1 is LGHNA, CDR2 YSLEER, per germline. The CDR3 is 15 residues long. J was trimmed by 5 bases and V by 0 bases; bases with no gene match: 4. CDR3 in DNA: TGCGCCAGCAGCCAAGACGCCGGACAGGACAATGAGCAGTTCTTC. This codes for CASSQDAGQDNEQFF.

This clonotype was seen at least ten times. The rearrangement links TRBV7-2 to TRBJ2-7; 7 nucleotides line up with TRBD2. The J segment lost 0 bases and the V segment lost 2 bases, leaving 4 bases of the junction unmatched. From germline, CDR1 is SGHTA and CDR2 FQGNSA. This CDR3 has 15 amino acids. The CDR3 is CASSLTSVNSYEQYF. The DNA of the CDR3 is TGTGCCAGCAGCTTAACTAGCGTAAACTCCTACGAGCAGTACTTC.

This clonotype was detected a few times. The rearrangement links TRBV18 to TRBJ2-2, with D maybe TRBD1 (6 bases). The V gene's germline CDR1 is KGHSH and CDR2 LQKENI. CDR3 length: 16 amino acids. V gave up 0 bases and J gave up 7 bases, with 15 bases separating them. DNA for the CDR3: TGTGCCAGCTCACCACCGGTAGACAGGAGGATCGGGGAGCTGTTTTTT. It encodes CASSPPVDRRIGELFF.

The rearrangement joins TRBV14 to TRBJ2-4; D is perhaps TRBD2 (6 bases). The CDR3 covers 16 residues. V was trimmed by 0 bases and J by 9 bases, leaving 18 bases between them. CDR1 is SGHDN and CDR2 is FVKESK in the germline V gene. CDR3 residues: CASSQEGGAAGRIQYF. DNA of the CDR3: TGTGCCAGCAGCCAAGAAGGCGGGGCAGCCGGGCGCATTCAGTACTTC. Full variable domain (remainder filled in from reference TRBV14 and TRBJ2-4): EAGVTQFPSHSVIEKGQTVTLRCDPISGHDNLYWYRRVMGKEIKFLLHFVKESKQDESGMPNNRFLAERTGGTYSTLKVQPAELEDSGVYFCASSQEGGAAGRIQYFGAGTRLSVL.

In this sample, this clonotype turned up a few times. The rearrangement links TRBV28 to TRBJ2-7; 7 bases map to TRBD1. With V trimmed by 4 bases and J by 6 bases, 9 bases remained unmatched. CDR3 size: 14 residues. Germline V CDR1 and CDR2: MDHEN, SYDVKM. In DNA, the CDR3 is TGTGCCAGCAGTTCCCCGGCAGGGGGTTCCGAGCAGTACTTC. Its protein product is CASSSPAGGSEQYF.

This clonotype was observed a few times. The chain carries TRBV9 and TRBJ2-3, with D perhaps TRBD1 (6 bases). The germline V gene has CDR1 SGDLS and CDR2 YYNGEE. This CDR3 is built from 15 residues. V lost 3 bases, J lost 2 bases, and 13 bases lay in between. CDR3 in DNA: TGTGCCAGCAGCGCCCGACAGGCCCCCACAGATACGCAGTATTTT. This translates into CASSARQAPTDTQYF.

V is TRBV6-2 or TRBV6-3 and J is TRBJ2-5, with D perhaps matching TRBD2 (6 bases). Germline CDR1 is MNHEY and CDR2 is SVGEGT. Trimming removed 6 bases at V and 1 base at J, with 18 bases between. This CDR3 is built from 16 residues. The chain's CDR3 is CASSPWRGGIQETQYF. The CDR3 nucleotides read TGTGCCAGCAGCCCCTGGCGGGGAGGAATCCAAGAGACCCAGTACTTC.

This clonotype was counted only a few times. CDR3 in DNA: TGTGCCAGCAGCCCTTACAGGGGCACAGATACGCAGTATTTT. Translating gives CASSPYRGTDTQYF. The rearrangement links TRBV5-5 to TRBJ2-3, with D possibly being TRBD1 (6 bases). Germline-derived CDR1 and CDR2 are SGHKS and YYEKEE (reference sequence). Trimming removed 4 bases at V and 1 base at J, with 10 bases between. The CDR3 covers 14 residues.

The chain carries TRBV20-1 and TRBJ1-1, with D possibly TRBD1 on 6 matching bases. Germline CDR1 DFQATT, CDR2 SNEGSKA (reference sequence). The CDR3 has 14 amino acids. V was clipped by 4 bases and J by 4 bases, with 16 bases between them. Written as DNA, the CDR3 is TGCAGTGCTAACCTGGGGGCTAGGGTCACTGAAGCTTTCTTT. Translation: CSANLGARVTEAFF.